Below are 25 T cell receptor beta chains sequenced from a single sample in a study of blood T cell repertoires in COVID-19. TCRdb's table, derived via immunoSEQ multiplex PCR, lists solely in-frame clones and lacks some. The sample records tens of thousands of clones, roughly four fifths being singletons. Sequencing was performed on peripheral blood. The receptors stem from a man in his sixties or seventies with active or convalescent COVID-19.

The J gene is TRBJ1-1, the V gene TRBV6-5, with D possibly matching TRBD1 (6 bases). The CDR3 is made up of 12 amino acids. Germline CDR1 is MNHEY and CDR2 is SVGAGI. Deletions cut 6 bases from V and 3 bases from J, with 8 bases between. As DNA, the CDR3 is TGTGCCAGCAGAGGACAGTACACTGAAGCTTTCTTT. As protein: CASRGQYTEAFF.

A few counts support this clone. The chain is built from TRBV11-3 and TRBJ2-3; no clear D. With 2 bases removed from V and 1 base from J, the gap between germline ends came to 4 bases. Per germline, CDR1 SGHNT and CDR2 YENEEA. This CDR3 contains 13 residues. The CDR3 DNA is TGTGCCAGCAGCTTACCCGGCACAGATACGCAGTATTTT. This translates into CASSLPGTDTQYF.

This clone appeared once. The J gene is TRBJ1-4, the V gene TRBV6-5; no reliable D call. CDR3 length: 14 amino acids. Germline V gives CDR1 MNHEY, CDR2 SVGAGI. V was pared by 10 bases and J by 8 bases, with 20 bases between. CDR3 nucleotide sequence: TGTGCCACGGGGAGGACGGCTGTTCGGGAAAAACTGTTTTTT. This codes for CATGRTAVREKLFF.

The chain has TRBV9 and TRBJ2-5, with TRBD2 as a possible D gene (7 bases). There are 17 residues in the CDR3. V dropped 4 bases and J dropped 5 bases, with 24 bases sitting between them. Germline V gene sequence: CDR1 SGDLS, CDR2 YYNGEE. CDR3 residues: CASSLSGARGGFETQYF. CDR3 DNA sequence: TGTGCCAGCAGCCTTAGTGGAGCCAGGGGAGGGTTTGAGACCCAGTACTTC.

This clone has more than one count but fewer than ten. This sequence joins TRBV5-6 and TRBJ2-5; D remains ambiguous. Germline-derived CDR1 and CDR2 are SGHDT and YYEEEE. The CDR3 contains 14 residues. V was cut by 4 bases and J by 5 bases, with 15 bases left in between. CDR3: CASSTRRLRETQYF. The CDR3 bases are TGTGCCAGCAGCACTCGACGCTTGCGGGAGACCCAGTACTTC.

Here the CDR3 reads CATSDLNEQFF. CDR3 DNA: TGTGCCACCAGTGACCTCAATGAGCAGTTCTTC. This chain uses TRBV24-1 with TRBJ2-1, with D unclear. Germline loops: CDR1 KGHDR, CDR2 SFDVKD. The ends were cut back, 4 bases at V and 6 bases at J, with 3 bases in the middle. The CDR3 length is 11 residues.

V usage is TRBV5-1 and J usage is TRBJ2-7; 9 bases are shared with TRBD1. The V gene's germline CDR1 is SGHRS and CDR2 YFSETQ. V was pared by 0 bases and J by 3 bases, with 4 bases of the junction left unmatched. The CDR3 spans 15 residues. The CDR3 nucleotides are TGCGCCAGCAGCTTGGTCGTGACAGGGGGCTACGAGCAGTACTTC. Protein: CASSLVVTGGYEQYF.

The CDR3 nucleotides read TGTGCCAGCAGTTACGTGAGCTCTGATGGAAACACCATATATTTT. The encoded protein is CASSYVSSDGNTIYF. The chain couples TRBV6-5 to TRBJ1-3; D is ambiguous. The length of the CDR3 is 15 residues. The V gene's germline CDR1 is MNHEY and CDR2 SVGAGI. The V and J ends lost 2 bases and 3 bases respectively, with 11 bases between them.

This clone has only a few counts. The V and J genes are TRBV19 and TRBJ2-7, with 8 bases matching TRBD1. The J segment lost 5 bases and the V segment lost 5 bases, leaving 5 bases of the junction unmatched. Germline assignment: CDR1 LNHDA and CDR2 SQIVND (reference sequence). The CDR3 has 13 residues. CDR3 residues: CASSRQGANEQYF. The DNA of the CDR3 is TGTGCCAGTAGTCGTCAGGGGGCCAACGAGCAGTACTTC.

The chain couples TRBV6-6 to TRBJ1-4; the match to TRBD1 covers 11 bases. Unmatched junction bases numbered 6, after V lost 5 bases and J lost 4 bases. The CDR3 runs 16 residues. Germline CDR1 and CDR2: MNHNY and SVGAGI (reference sequence). The CDR3 loop is CASSPDRGRNNEKLFF. In DNA, the CDR3 is TGTGCCAGCAGTCCGGACAGGGGGCGAAATAATGAAAAACTGTTTTTT.

This rearrangement joins TRBV5-1 to TRBJ1-2; TRBD1 agrees at 7 bases. The V gene end was trimmed by 4 bases and the J gene end by 4 bases; junction bases not matched to a gene: 10. The germline V gene has CDR1 SGHRS and CDR2 YFSETQ. There are 15 residues in the CDR3. CDR3 region: CASSTDRAGVYGYTF. In DNA, the CDR3 is TGCGCCAGCAGCACTGACAGGGCTGGGGTCTATGGCTACACCTTC.

This clone was observed a single time. V and J are TRBV5-1 and TRBJ2-5, with 8 bases fitting TRBD2. Per germline, CDR1 SGHRS and CDR2 YFSETQ. There are 17 residues in the CDR3. V was clipped by 0 bases and J by 2 bases; unmatched bases: 9. CDR3 DNA: TGCGCCAGCAGCTTGGAGGCGGGGGGTCCTCAGCAAGAGACCCAGTACTTC. Translation gives CASSLEAGGPQQETQYF.

The J gene is TRBJ1-1, the V gene TRBV7-9; D gene uncertain. The germline gives CDR1 SEHNR, CDR2 FQNEAQ (reference sequence). The CDR3 spans 14 residues. The germline V and J ends were trimmed by 5 bases and 1 base, with 11 bases remaining between them. CDR3 DNA: TGTGCCAGCAGCCCCTCCCTAGGGAACACTGAAGCTTTCTTT. Translated, it gives CASSPSLGNTEAFF.

The genes are TRBV11-3 and TRBJ2-2; no clear D. There are 13 residues in the CDR3. V was trimmed by 1 base and J by 8 bases, leaving 8 bases between them. CDR1 SGHNT and CDR2 YENEEA come from the germline V gene. The CDR3 is CASSLVSVGELFF. The CDR3 nucleotides read TGTGCCAGCAGCTTAGTTTCAGTAGGGGAGCTGTTTTTT.

For the CDR3, the DNA is TGTGCCAGCAGGTCCCAGACTAGCGGACAAGAGACCCAGTACTTC. This gives the protein CASRSQTSGQETQYF. The chain joins TRBV2 to TRBJ2-5; TRBD2 matches 9 bases. The V gene end was trimmed by 6 bases and the J gene end by 2 bases; junction bases not matched to a gene: 7. Looked up from germline, CDR1 is SNHLY and CDR2 is FYNNEI. CDR3 length: 15 residues.

The gene calls are TRBV6-5 and TRBJ1-2; D ambiguous. The CDR3 is 15 residues long. Germline CDR1 reads MNHEY; CDR2 reads SVGAGI. Trimming removed 0 bases at V and 5 bases at J, with 13 bases between. The CDR3 loop reads CASSYSKVAGYGYTF. The CDR3 DNA sequence: TGTGCCAGCAGTTACTCGAAAGTGGCGGGGTATGGCTACACCTTC.

J is TRBJ2-2 and V is TRBV2, with D possibly TRBD2 on 5 matching bases. The CDR3 has 13 amino acids. V lost 6 bases, J lost 1 base, and 6 bases lay in between. Germline V gene data show CDR1 as SNHLY and CDR2 as FYNNEI. CDR3 loop: CASRRGNTGELFF. CDR3 DNA sequence: TGTGCCAGCAGACGGGGGAACACCGGGGAGCTGTTTTTT.

The chain's CDR3 is CASSLGQTDSETQYF. Here the CDR3 DNA reads TGCGCCAGCAGCTTGGGACAGACCGATTCGGAGACCCAGTACTTC. This sequence joins TRBV5-1 and TRBJ2-5; the D gene is possibly TRBD1 (5 bases). V was clipped by 0 bases and J by 5 bases, with 14 bases between them. Germline CDR1 and CDR2: SGHRS and YFSETQ. This CDR3 comprises 15 residues.

This clone was recorded a few times. V is TRBV6-5 and J is TRBJ2-3; 8 bases agree with TRBD1. Germline assignment: CDR1 MNHEY and CDR2 SVGAGI. Trimming removed 5 bases from V and 2 bases from J; junction bases left unmatched: 3. This CDR3 is built from 14 residues. CDR3 residues: CASSQGQATDTQYF. The CDR3 DNA follows: TGTGCCAGCAGTCAGGGACAGGCCACAGATACGCAGTATTTT.

The V call is TRBV4-1, the J call TRBJ2-3, with D maybe TRBD2 (6 bases). CDR1 MGHRA and CDR2 YSYEKL come from the germline V gene. The CDR3 is 16 residues long. With 0 bases removed from V and 5 bases from J, the gap between germline ends came to 15 bases. The CDR3 DNA is TGCGCCAGCAGCCAAGAGGGAGGTAGGGGTATAGATACGCAGTATTTT. Translated, it gives CASSQEGGRGIDTQYF.

V gene TRBV10-3 combines with J gene TRBJ1-2, with 7 bases matching TRBD1. V trimming: 2 bases; J trimming: 4 bases; junction bases outside the gene matches: 1. This CDR3 contains 13 residues. Per the germline V gene, CDR1 is ENHRY and CDR2 is SYGVKD. The CDR3: CAISEGTAYGYTF. As DNA, the CDR3 is TGTGCCATCAGTGAGGGGACAGCCTATGGCTACACCTTC.

This chain joins TRBV29-1 and TRBJ2-7; 10 positions agree with TRBD1. With 4 bases clipped from V and 6 bases from J, the junction kept 9 bases outside the gene matches. The CDR3 is 14 amino acids. Looked up from germline, CDR1 is SQVTM and CDR2 is ANQGSEA. CDR3 protein: CSVARRTGGSEQYF. DNA of the CDR3: TGCAGCGTTGCTAGGCGGACAGGGGGGAGCGAGCAGTACTTC.

V is TRBV6-5 and J is TRBJ2-7; 10 nucleotides line up with TRBD1. In germline, CDR1 is MNHEY, CDR2 SVGAGI. V shed 6 bases and J 7 bases; nucleotides not matched to a gene: 12. This CDR3 is 15 amino acids long. CDR3 nucleotides: TGTGCCAGCAGCGAGTCGGGACAGGGGTATGGGGAGCAGTACTTC. It codes for CASSESGQGYGEQYF.

Written as DNA, the CDR3 is TGCCCGAACTACCGGGGGTACGAGCAGTACTTC. This sequence encodes CPNYRGYEQYF. The V call is TRBV20-1, the J call TRBJ2-7, with D possibly TRBD2 on 6 matching bases. This CDR3 has 11 residues. CDR1 DFQATT and CDR2 SNEGSKA come from the germline V gene (reference sequence).

The CDR3 here is CASSPQYLGTGHNSPLHF. CDR3 DNA: TGTGCCAGCTCACCACAATACCTTGGGACAGGGCATAATTCACCCCTCCACTTT. This chain uses TRBV18 with TRBJ1-6, with 9 bases lining up with TRBD1. The CDR3 runs 18 residues. CDR1 and CDR2 (germline): KGHSH, LQKENI. Trimming cost V 1 base and J 5 bases; bases outside gene matches: 9.